This T cell receptor beta chain was sequenced for a study of blood T cell repertoires in COVID-19 (dated by TCRdb to about 2020). Study-level background: Samples covering the acute and convalescent phases of COVID-19 were provided by collaborators in the United States, Italy and Spain. Subjects who had been exposed to COVID-19, were actively infected with it, or had recovered from it provided the deeply sampled blood TCRbeta repertoires that made up the dataset. The repertoires were made available in a free public database intended to serve as a resource for research on the immune response to SARS-CoV-2. Where HLA class I and class II types were available, the types were taken from metadata supplied by the sample provider, not from assay-based typing. Samples were obtained from the ongoing ImmuneRACE study (first 160 participants) and from 1,000 to 1,500 subjects provided by 6 global collaborators. A de-identified subject ID, COVID-19 status, age in years and sex were almost always included in the sample metadata. The prospective study material was composed of cDNA or gDNA derived from T cells, B-cell-depleted T cells, or PBMCs. General conclusions and limits of the study: Clinical and demographic metadata were provided uncurated, with the amount varying by source and participant.

At one collaborating source in Seattle, patients were enrolled during active infection and were followed longitudinally through the course of disease. Each collaborating institution followed its own protocols to collect whole blood in K2EDTA tubes. For TCRbeta analysis, collaborators shipped samples as frozen whole blood, isolated PBMCs, or DNA extracted from either of those sample types. Turning to this clone: It lacks a known antigen. Within one base of it there is no much larger clone, and no base qualities were kept.

The immunoSEQ Assay, a bias-controlled multiplex PCR, was used to amplify TCRbeta CDR3 regions from genomic DNA. Regarding the original processing steps: The number of nucleated cells in each sample was estimated from the amplification of reference gene primers within the assay. To quantify the absolute abundance of each unique TCRbeta CDR3 rearrangement, sequence reads were collapsed and filtered. For each sample, productive Simpson clonality was calculated as the square root of Simpson's diversity index across productive rearrangements. TCRdb carries this immuneACCESS record with in-frame sequences only. Its versions omit some clonotypes, under half of them owing to an unresolved V gene in the studies checked, with the rest unexplained. V, J and clone size reflect that table, while D and trimming were determined from the DNA. In all, the sample holds 390,000 or so clones, and 70% to 90% of those were seen once. 3% of the sample rests with the top ten.

CDR1 SGHNT and CDR2 YYREEE were looked up in the germline V gene (reference sequence). The CDR3 measures 14 amino acids from cysteine to phenylalanine. Solely the CDR3 DNA is kept, with 42 bases framed from the first base. Trimmed from V: 4 bases; trimmed from J: 2 bases; junction bases lacking a gene match: 5. Input material: peripheral blood. The TCR originated in a woman aged 25 to 39 with COVID-19, enrolled during active disease. The chain joins TRBV5-4 to TRBJ2-5; 7 nucleotides in the junction match TRBD2. In nucleotide form, the sequence is TGTGCCAGCAGCCTATGGACTAGACAAGAGACCCAGTACTTC. Its product reads: CASSLWTRQETQYF. The variable domain in full, with residues beyond the CDR3 obtained from the reference TRBV5-4 and TRBJ2-5 genes, is ETGVTQSPTHLIKTRGQQVTLRCSSQSGHNTVSWYQQALGQGPQFIFQYYREEENGRGNFPPRFSGLQFPNYSSELNVNALELDDSALYLCASSLWTRQETQYFGPGTRLLVL.